The 7 T cell receptor beta chains presented below share a single source sample, sequenced in a study of T cell changes during pregnancy in multiple sclerosis. Profiled with immunoSEQ multiplex PCR; TCRdb holds only in-frame clones, not every one. The sample yields some 80,000 clones, approximately 88% seen once. The sample here was peripheral blood, taken in the first trimester of pregnancy. These receptors originate from a female donor in good health, enrolled as a control in a pregnancy study.

V and J are TRBV2 and TRBJ2-5; D uncertain. Germline-derived CDR1 and CDR2 are SNHLY and FYNNEI. The CDR3 length is 16 residues. Trimming stripped 6 bases from V and 2 bases from J, with 19 bases between. The CDR3 DNA is TGTGCCAGCAGCGCGGCCGGTGGCGGAAAACAAGAGACCCAGTACTTC. Translating gives CASSAAGGGKQETQYF.

This clone was picked up one time. The rearrangement joins TRBV10-3 to TRBJ2-1; TRBD2 matches at 7 bases. The CDR3 is 21 amino acids. Germline CDR1 is ENHRY and CDR2 is SYGVKD. V lost 2 bases, J lost 5 bases, and 24 bases stayed unmatched. The chain's CDR3 is CAISETFFPSYWGGPHNEQFF. The CDR3 DNA follows: TGTGCCATCAGTGAGACCTTCTTTCCTTCCTACTGGGGAGGGCCCCACAATGAGCAGTTCTTC.

The chain recombines TRBV9 with TRBJ2-2, with 7 positions matching TRBD1. V shed 4 bases, J shed 3 bases, and the junction held 9 bases outside the gene matches. This CDR3 is 16 amino acids long. CDR1 is SGDLS, CDR2 YYNGEE, per germline. DNA for the CDR3: TGTGCCAGCAGCCCAGCAGGGGGTGACCACACCGGGGAGCTGTTTTTT. Protein sequence: CASSPAGGDHTGELFF.

The chain recombines TRBV5-1 with TRBJ1-1, with 7 positions matching TRBD1. The germline gives CDR1 SGHRS, CDR2 YFSETQ. CDR3 length: 15 amino acids. J was trimmed by 1 base and V by 0 bases; bases with no gene match: 3. CDR3 sequence (DNA): TGCGCCAGCAGCTTGGGACAGGGACCGAACACTGAAGCTTTCTTT. This sequence encodes CASSLGQGPNTEAFF.

The J gene is TRBJ2-1, the V gene TRBV19; weak D call: TRBD1 (7 bases). CDR1 LNHDA and CDR2 SQIVND come from the germline V gene (reference sequence). V was clipped by 2 bases and J by 7 bases, with 9 bases between them. This CDR3 is built from 13 residues. The chain's CDR3 is CASSIQGGNEQFF. The DNA for the CDR3 is TGTGCCAGTAGTATACAGGGGGGTAATGAGCAGTTCTTC.

The rearrangement links TRBV18 to TRBJ2-1; 8 bases match TRBD2. This CDR3 comprises 15 residues. Germline lookup yields CDR1 KGHSH and CDR2 LQKENI. V shed 1 base and J 5 bases; nucleotides not matched to a gene: 4. The CDR3 DNA reads as TGTGCCAGCTCACCACTCATCGGGAGGGACAATGAGCAGTTCTTC. It translates to CASSPLIGRDNEQFF.

The chain couples TRBV5-1 to TRBJ1-4; 11 nucleotides agree with TRBD1. Germline assignment: CDR1 SGHRS and CDR2 YFSETQ. The CDR3 is made up of 16 amino acids. The V gene end was trimmed by 0 bases and the J gene end by 7 bases; junction bases not matched to a gene: 5. The CDR3 region has the DNA TGCGCCAGCAGCTTGGATGGACAGGGGGCCGGTGAAAAACTGTTTTTT. It translates to CASSLDGQGAGEKLFF.